This T cell receptor (beta chain) was captured by sequencing in a study of shared clonotypes between healthy human individuals. This CDR3 spans 14 amino acids. CDR1 is KGHSH and CDR2 is LQKENI in the germline V gene. V lost 5 bases, J lost 0 bases, and 10 bases lay in between. Donors comprised healthy HIV-negative adults lacking recent acute infections or vaccinations. All the donors were Caucasian adults who lived in Nashville, Tennessee. With regard to this clone: The antigen remains undetermined.

Study-level findings and limits: Read depth was anticipated to influence clonotype sharing among donors.

Assay execution proceeded at the deep level. Profiling relied on immunoSEQ multiplex PCR, and the TCRdb table lists in-frame clones only, not all of them. This table holds hundreds of thousands of clones, around 78% found once. This chain connects TRBV18 to TRBJ1-1; tentative D call: TRBD1 (6 bases). The sequenced sample was PBMCs. The source is a woman aged 40 to 55 in good health. Some clones in this sample may be carry-over from other donors' samples. CDR3 protein: CASSWDTMNTEAFF. In DNA form, the CDR3 reads TGTGCCAGCTCATGGGACACCATGAACACTGAAGCTTTCTTT.